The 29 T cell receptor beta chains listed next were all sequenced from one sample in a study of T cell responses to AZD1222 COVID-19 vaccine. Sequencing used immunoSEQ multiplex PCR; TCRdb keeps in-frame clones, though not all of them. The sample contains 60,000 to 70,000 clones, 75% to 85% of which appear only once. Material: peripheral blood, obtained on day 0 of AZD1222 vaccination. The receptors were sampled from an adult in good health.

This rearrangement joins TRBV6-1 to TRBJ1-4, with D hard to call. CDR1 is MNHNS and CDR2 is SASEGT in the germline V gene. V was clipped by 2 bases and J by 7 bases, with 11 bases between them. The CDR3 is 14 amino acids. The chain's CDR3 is CASSEILGGEKLFF. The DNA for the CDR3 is TGTGCCAGCAGTGAAATTTTGGGCGGTGAAAAACTGTTTTTT.

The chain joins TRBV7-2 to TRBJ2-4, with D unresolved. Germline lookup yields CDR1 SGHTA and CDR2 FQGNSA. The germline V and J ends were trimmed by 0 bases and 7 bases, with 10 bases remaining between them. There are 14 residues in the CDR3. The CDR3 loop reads CASSLAIAENIQYF. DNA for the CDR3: TGTGCCAGCAGCTTAGCGATCGCGGAGAACATTCAGTACTTC.

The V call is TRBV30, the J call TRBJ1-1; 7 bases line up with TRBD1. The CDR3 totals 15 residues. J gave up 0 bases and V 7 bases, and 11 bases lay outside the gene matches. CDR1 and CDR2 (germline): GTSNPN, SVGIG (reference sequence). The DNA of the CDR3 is TGTGCCTTTTACTTAAGACAGGGAGTGAACACTGAAGCTTTCTTT. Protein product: CAFYLRQGVNTEAFF.

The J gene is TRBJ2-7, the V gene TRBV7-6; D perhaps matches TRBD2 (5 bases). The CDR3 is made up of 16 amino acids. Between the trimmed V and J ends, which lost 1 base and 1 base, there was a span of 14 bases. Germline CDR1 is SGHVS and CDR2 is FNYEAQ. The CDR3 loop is CASSLGVGMTSYEQYF. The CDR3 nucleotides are TGTGCCAGCAGCTTAGGCGTCGGGATGACTTCCTACGAGCAGTACTTC.

Here the CDR3 DNA reads TGTGCCAGCGCACACGACTACACCGGGGAGCTGTTTTTT. Encoded protein: CASAHDYTGELFF. The chain uses TRBV25-1 and TRBJ2-2; D not resolved. Trimming cost V 8 bases and J 3 bases, with 10 bases left between them. The CDR3 is 13 residues long. The germline V gene encodes CDR1 MGHDK and CDR2 SYGVNS.

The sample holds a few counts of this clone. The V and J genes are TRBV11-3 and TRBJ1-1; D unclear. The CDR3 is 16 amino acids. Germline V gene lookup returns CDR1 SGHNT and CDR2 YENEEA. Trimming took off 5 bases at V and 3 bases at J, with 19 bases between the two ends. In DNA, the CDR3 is TGTGCCAGCAGCCGCTCGACCCTTAGGGCCTACACTGAAGCTTTCTTT. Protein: CASSRSTLRAYTEAFF.

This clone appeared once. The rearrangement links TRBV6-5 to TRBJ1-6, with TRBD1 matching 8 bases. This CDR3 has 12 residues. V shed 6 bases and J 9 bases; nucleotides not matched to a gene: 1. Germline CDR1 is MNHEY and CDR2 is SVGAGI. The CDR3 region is CASRDRVSPLHF. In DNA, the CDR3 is TGTGCCAGCAGGGACAGGGTTTCACCCCTCCACTTT.

The CDR3 spells CASSSPGQGYEQYF. CDR3 DNA: TGTGCCAGCAGCTCGCCGGGACAGGGCTACGAGCAGTACTTC. J is TRBJ2-7 and V is TRBV5-6; 9 bases line up with TRBD1. Germline trimming cut 3 bases from V and 3 bases from J; bases unmatched to any gene: 4. The CDR3 contains 14 residues. Germline assignment: CDR1 SGHDT and CDR2 YYEEEE.

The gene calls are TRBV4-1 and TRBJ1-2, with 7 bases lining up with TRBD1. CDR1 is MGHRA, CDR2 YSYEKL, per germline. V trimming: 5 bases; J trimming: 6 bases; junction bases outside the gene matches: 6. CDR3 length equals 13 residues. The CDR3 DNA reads TGCGCCAGCAGCTCAGACAGGGTGAATGGCTACACCTTC. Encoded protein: CASSSDRVNGYTF.

The CDR3 region is CASKPIPRGAEEHGYTF. CDR3 DNA sequence: TGTGCCAGTAAACCCATCCCGAGGGGGGCGGAAGAACATGGCTACACCTTC. The genes are TRBV19 and TRBJ1-2, with D maybe TRBD1 (6 bases). V shed 7 bases and J shed 6 bases, with 27 bases lying between them. Looked up from germline, CDR1 is LNHDA and CDR2 is SQIVND (reference sequence). The CDR3 contains 17 residues. The whole variable domain, filled in from reference TRBV19 and TRBJ1-2, reads DGGITQSPKYLFRKEGQNVTLSCEQNLNHDAMYWYRQDPGQGLRLIYYSQIVNDFQKGDIAEGYSVSREKKESFPLTVTSAQKNPTAFYLCASKPIPRGAEEHGYTFGSGTRLTVV.

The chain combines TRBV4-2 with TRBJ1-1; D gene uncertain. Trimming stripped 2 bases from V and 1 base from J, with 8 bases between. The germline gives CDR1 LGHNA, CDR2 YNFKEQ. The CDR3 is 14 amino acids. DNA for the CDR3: TGTGCCAGCAGCCAACCGGTTGGGAACACTGAAGCTTTCTTT. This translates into CASSQPVGNTEAFF.

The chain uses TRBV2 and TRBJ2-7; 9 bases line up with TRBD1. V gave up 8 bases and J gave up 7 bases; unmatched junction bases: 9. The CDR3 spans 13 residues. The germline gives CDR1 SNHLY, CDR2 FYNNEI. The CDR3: CASARDRDGEQYF. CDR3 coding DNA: TGTGCCAGCGCCCGGGACAGGGACGGGGAGCAGTACTTC. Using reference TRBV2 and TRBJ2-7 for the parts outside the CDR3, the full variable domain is EPEVTQTPSHQVTQMGQEVILRCVPISNHLYFYWYRQILGQKVEFLVSFYNNEISEKSEIFDDQFSVERPDGSNFTLKIRSTKLEDSAMYFCASARDRDGEQYFGPGTRLTVT.

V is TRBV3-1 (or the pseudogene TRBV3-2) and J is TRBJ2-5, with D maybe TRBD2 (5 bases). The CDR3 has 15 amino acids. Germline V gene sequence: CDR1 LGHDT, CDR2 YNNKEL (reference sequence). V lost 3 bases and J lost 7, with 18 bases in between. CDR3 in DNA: TGTGCCAGCAGCCAGGAACTGAGAGGGCGCTTGACCCAGTACTTC. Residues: CASSQELRGRLTQYF.

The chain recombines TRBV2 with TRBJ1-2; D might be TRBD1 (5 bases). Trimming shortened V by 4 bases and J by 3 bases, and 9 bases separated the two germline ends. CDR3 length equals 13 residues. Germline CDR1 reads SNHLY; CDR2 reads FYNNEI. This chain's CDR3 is CASSVGEDYGYTF. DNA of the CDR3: TGTGCCAGCAGTGTAGGGGAAGACTATGGCTACACCTTC.

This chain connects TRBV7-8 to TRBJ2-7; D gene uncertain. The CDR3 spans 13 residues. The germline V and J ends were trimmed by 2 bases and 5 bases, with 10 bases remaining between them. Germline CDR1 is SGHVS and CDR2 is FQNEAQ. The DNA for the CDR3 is TGTGCCAGCAGCTTAACGCAGATCCACGAGCAGTACTTC. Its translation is CASSLTQIHEQYF.

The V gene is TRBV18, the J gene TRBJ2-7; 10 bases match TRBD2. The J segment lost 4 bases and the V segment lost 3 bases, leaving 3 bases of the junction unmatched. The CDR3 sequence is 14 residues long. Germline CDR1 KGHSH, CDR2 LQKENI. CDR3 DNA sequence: TGTGCCAGCTCACCTTCTAGCGGGGGTTACGAGCAGTACTTC. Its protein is CASSPSSGGYEQYF.

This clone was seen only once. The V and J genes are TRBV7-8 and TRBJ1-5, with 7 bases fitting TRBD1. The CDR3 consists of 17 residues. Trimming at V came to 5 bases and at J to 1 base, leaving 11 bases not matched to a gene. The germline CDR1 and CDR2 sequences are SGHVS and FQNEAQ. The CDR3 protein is CASSGRQGVGSNQPQHF. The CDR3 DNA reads TGTGCCAGCAGCGGAAGACAGGGTGTCGGGAGCAATCAGCCCCAGCATTTT.

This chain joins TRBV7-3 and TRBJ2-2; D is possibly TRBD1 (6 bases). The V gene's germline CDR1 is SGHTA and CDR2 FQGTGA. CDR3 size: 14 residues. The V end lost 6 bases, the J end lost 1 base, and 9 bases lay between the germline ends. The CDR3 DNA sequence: TGTGCCAGCAGTCCGGACAGGAACACCGGGGAGCTGTTTTTT. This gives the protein CASSPDRNTGELFF.

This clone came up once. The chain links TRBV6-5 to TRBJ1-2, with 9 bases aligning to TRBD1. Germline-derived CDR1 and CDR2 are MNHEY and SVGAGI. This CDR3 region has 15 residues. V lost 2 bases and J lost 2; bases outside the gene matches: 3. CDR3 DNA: TGTGCCAGCAGTTACGGGACAGGGCGAAACTATGGCTACACCTTC. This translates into CASSYGTGRNYGYTF.

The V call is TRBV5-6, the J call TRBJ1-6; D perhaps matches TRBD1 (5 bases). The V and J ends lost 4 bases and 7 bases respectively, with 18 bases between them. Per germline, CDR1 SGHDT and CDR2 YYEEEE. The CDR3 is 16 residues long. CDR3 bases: TGTGCCAGCAGCCCGGGGACCCAACGGCTCAATTCACCCCTCCACTTT. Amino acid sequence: CASSPGTQRLNSPLHF.

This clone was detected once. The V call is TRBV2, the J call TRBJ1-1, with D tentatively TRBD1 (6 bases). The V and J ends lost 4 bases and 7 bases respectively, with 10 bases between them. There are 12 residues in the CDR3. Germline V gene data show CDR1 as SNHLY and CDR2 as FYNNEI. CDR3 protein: CASSVPDSEAFF. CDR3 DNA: TGTGCCAGCAGTGTACCGGACAGTGAAGCTTTCTTT.

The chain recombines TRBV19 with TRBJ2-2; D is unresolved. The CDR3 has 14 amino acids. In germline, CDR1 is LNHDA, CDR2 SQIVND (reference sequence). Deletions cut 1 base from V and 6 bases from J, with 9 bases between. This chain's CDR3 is CASSIGAFPGELFF. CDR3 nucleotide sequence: TGTGCCAGTAGTATAGGAGCCTTTCCCGGGGAGCTGTTTTTT.

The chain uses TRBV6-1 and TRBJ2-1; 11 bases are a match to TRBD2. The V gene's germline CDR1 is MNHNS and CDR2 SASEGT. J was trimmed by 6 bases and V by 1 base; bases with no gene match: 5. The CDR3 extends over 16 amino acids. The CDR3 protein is CASSEGVGLAANEQFF. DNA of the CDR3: TGTGCCAGCAGTGAAGGAGTGGGACTAGCGGCCAATGAGCAGTTCTTC.

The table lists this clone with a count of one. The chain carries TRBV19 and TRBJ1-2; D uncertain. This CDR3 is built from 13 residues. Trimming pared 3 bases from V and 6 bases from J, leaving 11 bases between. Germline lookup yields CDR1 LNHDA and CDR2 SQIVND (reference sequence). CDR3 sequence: CASSISLWDGYTF. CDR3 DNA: TGTGCCAGTAGTATCTCCCTTTGGGATGGCTACACCTTC.

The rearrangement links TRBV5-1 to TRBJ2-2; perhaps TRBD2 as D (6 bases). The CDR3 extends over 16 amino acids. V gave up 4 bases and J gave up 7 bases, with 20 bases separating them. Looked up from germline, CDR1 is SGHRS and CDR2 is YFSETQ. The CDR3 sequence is CASSPRPGAEIGELFF. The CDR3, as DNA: TGCGCCAGCAGCCCCCGTCCGGGAGCTGAGATCGGGGAGCTGTTTTTT. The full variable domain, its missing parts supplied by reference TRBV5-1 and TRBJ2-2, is KAGVTQTPRYLIKTRGQQVTLSCSPISGHRSVSWYQQTPGQGLQFLFEYFSETQRNKGNFPGRFSGRQFSNSRSEMNVSTLELGDSALYLCASSPRPGAEIGELFFGEGSRLTVL.

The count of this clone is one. The CDR3 here is CASSLTARGPYNEQFF. CDR3 nucleotides: TGTGCCAGCAGCCTTACCGCGCGAGGCCCTTACAATGAGCAGTTCTTC. The chain employs TRBV7-2 and TRBJ2-1; the D is unclear. The CDR3 has 16 amino acids. From germline, CDR1 is SGHTA and CDR2 FQGNSA. Trimming took 5 bases from V and 4 from J, leaving 18 bases between them.

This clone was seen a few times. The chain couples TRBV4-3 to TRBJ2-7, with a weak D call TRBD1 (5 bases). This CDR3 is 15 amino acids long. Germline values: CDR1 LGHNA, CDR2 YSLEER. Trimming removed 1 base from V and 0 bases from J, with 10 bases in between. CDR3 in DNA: TGCGCCAGCAGCCAAGGGTCGACAGACTCCTACGAGCAGTACTTC. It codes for CASSQGSTDSYEQYF.

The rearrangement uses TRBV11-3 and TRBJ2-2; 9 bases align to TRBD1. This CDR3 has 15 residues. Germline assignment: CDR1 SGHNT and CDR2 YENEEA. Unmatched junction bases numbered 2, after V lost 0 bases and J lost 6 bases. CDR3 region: CASSLEGQGSGELFF. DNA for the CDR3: TGTGCCAGCAGCTTAGAGGGACAGGGTTCCGGGGAGCTGTTTTTT.

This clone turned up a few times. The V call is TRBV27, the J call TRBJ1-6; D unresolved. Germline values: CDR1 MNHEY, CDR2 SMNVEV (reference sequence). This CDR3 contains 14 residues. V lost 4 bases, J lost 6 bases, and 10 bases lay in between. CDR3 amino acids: CASSSGLLNSPLHF. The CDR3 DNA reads TGTGCCAGCAGTTCAGGACTCCTTAATTCACCCCTCCACTTT.